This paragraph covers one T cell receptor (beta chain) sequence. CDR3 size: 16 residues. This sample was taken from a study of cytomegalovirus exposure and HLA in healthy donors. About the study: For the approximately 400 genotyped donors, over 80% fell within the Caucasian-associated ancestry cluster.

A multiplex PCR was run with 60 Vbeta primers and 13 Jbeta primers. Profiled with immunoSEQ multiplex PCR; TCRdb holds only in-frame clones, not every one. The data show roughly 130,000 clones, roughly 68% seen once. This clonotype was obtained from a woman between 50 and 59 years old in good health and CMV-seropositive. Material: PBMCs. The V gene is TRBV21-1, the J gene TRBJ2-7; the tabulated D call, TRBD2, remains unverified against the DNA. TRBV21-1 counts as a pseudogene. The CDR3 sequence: CASSKFSQFFSYEQYF. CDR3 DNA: TGTGCCAGCAGCAAATTTAGCCAATTTTTTTCCTACGAGCAGTACTTC.